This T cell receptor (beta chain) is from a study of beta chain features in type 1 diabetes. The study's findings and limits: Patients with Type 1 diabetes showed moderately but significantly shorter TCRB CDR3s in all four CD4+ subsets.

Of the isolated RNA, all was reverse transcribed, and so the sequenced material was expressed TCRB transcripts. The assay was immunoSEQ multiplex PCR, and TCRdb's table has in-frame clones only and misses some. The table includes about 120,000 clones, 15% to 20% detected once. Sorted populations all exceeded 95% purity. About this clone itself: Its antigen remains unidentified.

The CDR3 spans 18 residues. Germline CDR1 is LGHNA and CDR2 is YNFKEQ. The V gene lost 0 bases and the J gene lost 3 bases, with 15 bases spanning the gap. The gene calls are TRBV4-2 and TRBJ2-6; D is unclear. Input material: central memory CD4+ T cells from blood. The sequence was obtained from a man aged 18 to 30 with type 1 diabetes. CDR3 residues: CASSQDPFAAYGANVLTF. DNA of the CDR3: TGTGCCAGCAGCCAAGATCCGTTTGCGGCGTATGGGGCCAACGTCCTGACTTTC.